The sample holds many counts of the clone carrying this T cell receptor beta chain. The sample's time point: longitudinal time-point 2. V was pared by 8 bases and J by 4 bases, with 12 bases of the junction left unmatched. The germline gives CDR1 SGHRS, CDR2 YFSETQ. The CDR3 loop spans 16 amino acids. The cDNA was produced through 5'RACE with 10-nucleotide random UMIs. From the 5' RACE reads, TCRdb called clonotypes with MiXCR, one entry per CDR3 protein. Among some 60,000 distinct CDR3 sequences, 9.7% were seen once, and the ten largest hold about an eighth. This sample is part of a study of neurological immune-mediated disorders.

The chain employs TRBV5-1 and TRBJ2-7, with TRBD2 identical over 13 bases. Sequencing was done on a sample of PBMCs. This receptor was obtained from a man younger than 40 in good health. DNA for the CDR3: TGCGCCAGTTCCGGACTAGCGGGAGCCCGGGGTTACGAGCAGTACTTC. It codes for CASSGLAGARGYEQYF.